This is a list of T cell receptor beta chains from one sample in a study of blood T cell repertoires in COVID-19. Only in-frame clones appear in the TCRdb table, and some are missing; sequencing was by immunoSEQ multiplex PCR. Of about 200,000 clones listed, 85% to 90% were seen once; the top ten hold 1.2%. Sequencing was carried out using PBMCs or T cells enriched from blood (not recorded which). The receptor source for this set is a man aged 25-40 years who had recovered from COVID-19. The CDR3 runs from the conserved cysteine through the conserved F or W. A D gene is named only where the DNA matches it firmly. Clone size is shown for a subset of rows, as once, few, many or a class of expanded clone.

j_call,v_call,clone_size,d_call,cdr3_aa,cdr3_nt
TRBJ2-2,TRBV24-1,.,.,CATSDAPGHANTGELFF,TGTGCCACCAGTGATGCGCCGGGACACGCGAACACCGGGGAGCTGTTTTTT
TRBJ1-4,TRBV7-9,once,TRBD1,CASSLEPGQGAEKLFF,TGTGCCAGCAGCTTAGAACCGGGACAGGGGGCGGAAAAACTGTTTTTT
TRBJ1-1,TRBV10-1,.,.,CASSESIVTEAFF,TGCGCCAGCAGTGAGTCTATCGTCACTGAAGCTTTCTTT
TRBJ1-6,TRBV3-1/TRBV3-2,few,TRBD1,CASSQGYGTGVSPLHF,TGTGCCAGCAGCCAAGGTTATGGGACAGGGGTTTCACCCCTCCACTTT
TRBJ1-2,TRBV29-1,.,TRBD1,CSVHGQGGYGYTF,TGCAGCGTCCACGGACAGGGTGGCTATGGCTACACCTTC
TRBJ1-2,TRBV19,.,TRBD1,CASSPLTGAYGYTF,TGTGCCAGTAGTCCGCTGACAGGGGCATATGGCTACACCTTC
TRBJ2-5,TRBV6-5,.,.,CASSLQARMETQYF,TGTGCCAGCAGCTTACAGGCTAGAATGGAGACCCAGTACTTC
TRBJ2-7,TRBV5-1,.,TRBD2,CASSLGTSGSIAYEQYF,TGCGCCAGCAGCTTGGGGACTAGCGGGAGTATCGCCTACGAGCAGTACTTC
TRBJ2-2,TRBV5-8,.,TRBD2,CASSAKVTSGRSGELFF,TGTGCCAGCAGCGCCAAGGTGACTAGCGGGAGGTCCGGGGAGCTGTTTTTT
TRBJ2-3,TRBV7-8,.,TRBD1,CASSLAYRGRATDTQYF,TGTGCCAGCAGCTTGGCGTACAGGGGGAGAGCTACAGATACGCAGTATTTT
TRBJ2-5,TRBV5-1,.,TRBD1,CASRTNPTGGQTQYF,TGCGCCAGCCGGACGAACCCTACAGGGGGGCAGACCCAGTACTTC
TRBJ1-1,TRBV30,.,.,CAWSDSVVREAFF,TGTGCCTGGAGTGATTCGGTAGTTCGGGAAGCTTTCTTT
TRBJ2-7,TRBV5-1,.,.,CASSLATDYEQYF,TGCGCCAGCAGCTTGGCGACAGATTACGAGCAGTACTTC
TRBJ1-2,TRBV6-5,.,TRBD1,CASRKTDRFYGYTF,TGTGCCAGCAGGAAAACGGACAGGTTCTATGGCTACACCTTC
TRBJ1-5,TRBV6-5,once,.,CASTEYNQPQHF,TGTGCCAGCACGGAGTACAATCAGCCCCAGCATTTT
TRBJ2-7,TRBV11-2,.,TRBD1,CASSPIPGQGEGRSYEQYF,TGTGCCAGCAGCCCTATACCGGGACAGGGGGAAGGCCGCTCCTACGAGCAGTACTTC
TRBJ2-1,TRBV11-2,.,.,CASSLDWGGVNEQFF,TGTGCCAGCAGCTTAGATTGGGGAGGCGTGAATGAGCAGTTCTTC
TRBJ1-1,TRBV11-2,.,.,CASSMTLRQRLNTEAFF,TGTGCCAGCAGCATGACACTCCGACAGAGATTGAACACTGAAGCTTTCTTT
TRBJ2-1,TRBV27,.,.,CASSLGGGWYNEQFF,TGTGCCAGCAGTTTGGGTGGGGGGTGGTACAATGAGCAGTTCTTC
TRBJ2-3,TRBV30,.,.,CAWSVGVADTQYF,TGTGCCTGGAGTGTTGGAGTCGCAGATACGCAGTATTTT
TRBJ2-5,TRBV7-8,once,TRBD1,CASSFGTGQETQYF,TGTGCCAGCAGCTTCGGGACAGGGCAAGAGACCCAGTACTTC
TRBJ2-7,TRBV10-1,.,TRBD2,CASSESRITSVRDEQYF,TGCGCCAGCAGTGAAAGTCGTATAACTAGCGTGCGGGACGAGCAGTACTTC
TRBJ2-5,TRBV9,.,.,CASSVGRQETQYF,TGTGCCAGCAGCGTAGGTCGCCAAGAGACCCAGTACTTC
TRBJ2-5,TRBV29-1,.,.,CSVAIRLNQETQYF,TGCAGCGTTGCTATTCGACTAAACCAAGAGACCCAGTACTTC
TRBJ2-1,TRBV6-5,.,TRBD2,CASSRAGLAFNEQFF,TGTGCCAGCAGCCGCGCGGGACTAGCCTTCAATGAGCAGTTCTTC
TRBJ2-3,TRBV11-3,.,.,CASSPSYGGPTDTQYF,TGTGCCAGCAGCCCATCTTACGGGGGACCCACAGATACGCAGTATTTT
TRBJ1-4,TRBV19,.,.,CASSGGGTNEKLFF,TGTGCCAGTAGTGGCGGGGGCACTAATGAAAAACTGTTTTTT
TRBJ2-7,TRBV7-2,.,.,CASSSHSYEQYF,TGTGCCAGCAGCTCCCACAGCTACGAGCAGTACTTC
TRBJ2-7,TRBV6-5,.,.,CASSDSHGSYEQYF,TGTGCCAGCAGCGACAGTCACGGGAGCTACGAGCAGTACTTC
TRBJ1-2,TRBV7-8,.,.,CASSLETGFNYGYTF,TGTGCCAGCAGCTTAGAAACAGGCTTCAACTATGGCTACACCTTC
TRBJ1-2,TRBV7-8,once,TRBD1,CASSQGTGQGYTF,TGTGCCAGCAGCCAAGGGACAGGTCAAGGCTACACCTTC
TRBJ2-5,TRBV4-2,.,TRBD1,CASSQDQGARGETQYF,TGTGCCAGCAGCCAAGATCAGGGGGCAAGGGGGGAGACCCAGTACTTC
TRBJ2-7,TRBV19,.,.,CASSPTGFYEQYF,TGTGCCAGTAGCCCCACGGGATTCTACGAGCAGTACTTC
TRBJ2-1,TRBV4-3,.,TRBD1,CASSPRTGGYNEQFF,TGCGCCAGCAGCCCCAGGACAGGGGGCTACAATGAGCAGTTCTTC
TRBJ1-4,TRBV7-2,once,.,CASSLRGFSEKLFF,TGTGCCAGCAGCTTACGAGGGTTTAGCGAAAAACTGTTTTTT
TRBJ2-7,TRBV10-1,.,.,CASSESRVPPYEQYF,TGCGCCAGCAGTGAGTCCAGGGTCCCTCCCTACGAGCAGTACTTC
TRBJ1-1,TRBV5-1,.,TRBD1,CASSLATGGKNTEAFF,TGCGCCAGCAGCTTGGCGACAGGGGGCAAGAACACTGAAGCTTTCTTT
TRBJ2-7,TRBV6-2/TRBV6-3,.,TRBD2,CASSYKIGRAYEQYF,TGTGCCAGCAGTTACAAGATTGGGAGGGCGTACGAGCAGTACTTC
TRBJ2-2,TRBV7-2,.,.,CASSLVEGTRELFF,TGTGCCAGCAGCTTAGTAGAGGGTACCCGGGAGCTGTTTTTT
TRBJ2-3,TRBV19,few,TRBD2,CASRTLAGDTDTQYF,TGTGCCAGTAGAACCTTAGCGGGGGACACAGATACGCAGTATTTT
TRBJ2-3,TRBV30,.,TRBD2,CAWSAPGLAGGTDTQYF,TGTGCCTGGAGTGCCCCCGGACTAGCGGGAGGGACAGATACGCAGTATTTT
TRBJ1-3,TRBV5-1,.,.,CASREASGNTIYF,TGCGCCAGCAGGGAGGCTTCTGGAAACACCATATATTTT